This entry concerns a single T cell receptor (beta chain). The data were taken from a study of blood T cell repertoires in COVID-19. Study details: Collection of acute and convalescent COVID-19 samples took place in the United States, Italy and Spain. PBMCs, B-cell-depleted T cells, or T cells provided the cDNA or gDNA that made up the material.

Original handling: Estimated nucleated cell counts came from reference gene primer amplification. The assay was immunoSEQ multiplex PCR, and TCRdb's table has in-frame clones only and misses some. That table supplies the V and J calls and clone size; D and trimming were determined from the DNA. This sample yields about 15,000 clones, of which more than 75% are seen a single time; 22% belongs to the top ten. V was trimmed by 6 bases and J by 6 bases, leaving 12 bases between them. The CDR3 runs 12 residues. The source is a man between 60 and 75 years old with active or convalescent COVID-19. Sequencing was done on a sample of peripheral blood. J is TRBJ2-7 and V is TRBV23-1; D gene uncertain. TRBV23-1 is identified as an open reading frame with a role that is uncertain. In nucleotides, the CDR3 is TGCGCCAGCAGCCTGCGGATGAGCGAGCAGTACTTC. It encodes CASSLRMSEQYF.